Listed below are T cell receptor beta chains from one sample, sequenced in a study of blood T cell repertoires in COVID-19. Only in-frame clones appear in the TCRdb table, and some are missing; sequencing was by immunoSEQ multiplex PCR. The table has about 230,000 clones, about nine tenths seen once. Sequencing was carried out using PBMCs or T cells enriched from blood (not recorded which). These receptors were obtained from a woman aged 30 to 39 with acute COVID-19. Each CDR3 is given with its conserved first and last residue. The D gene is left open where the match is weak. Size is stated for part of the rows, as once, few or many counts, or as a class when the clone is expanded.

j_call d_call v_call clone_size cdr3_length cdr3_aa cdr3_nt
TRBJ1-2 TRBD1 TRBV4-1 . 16 CASSQDPTRGLHGYTF TGCGCCAGCAGCCAAGATCCTACGAGGGGGCTCCATGGCTACACCTTC
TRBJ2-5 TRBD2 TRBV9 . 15 CASSVGVSGGETQYF TGTGCCAGCAGCGTAGGAGTTTCGGGAGGGGAGACCCAGTACTTC
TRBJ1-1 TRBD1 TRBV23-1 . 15 CASSQPMEGAGEAFF TGCGCCAGCAGCCAACCCATGGAGGGGGCAGGTGAAGCTTTCTTT
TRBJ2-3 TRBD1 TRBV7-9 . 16 CASSWGWTGIEDTQYF TGTGCCAGCAGCTGGGGCTGGACAGGGATTGAAGATACGCAGTATTTT
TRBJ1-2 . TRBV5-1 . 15 CASSLGDGDWYGYTF TGCGCCAGCAGCTTGGGTGACGGCGACTGGTATGGCTACACCTTC
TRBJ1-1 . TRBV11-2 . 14 CASSLGAGNTEAFF TGTGCCAGCAGCTTAGGAGCGGGGAACACTGAAGCTTTCTTT
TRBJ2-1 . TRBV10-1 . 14 CARGTRDRNNEQFF TGCGCCCGCGGGACCCGGGACAGAAACAATGAGCAGTTCTTC
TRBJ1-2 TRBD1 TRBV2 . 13 CASSEQGARGYTF TGTGCCAGCAGTGAACAGGGGGCTAGGGGCTACACCTTC
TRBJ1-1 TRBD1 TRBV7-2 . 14 CASRGQGMNTEAFF TGTGCCAGCAGGGGACAGGGAATGAACACTGAAGCTTTCTTT
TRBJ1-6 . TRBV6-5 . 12 CASSRGREILHF TGTGCCAGCAGTAGGGGGAGGGAGATCCTCCACTTT
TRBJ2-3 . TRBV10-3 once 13 CAISEGATDTQYF TGTGCCATCAGTGAGGGGGCCACAGATACGCAGTATTTT
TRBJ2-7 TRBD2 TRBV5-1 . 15 CASSPGGTSFHEQYF TGCGCCAGCAGCCCAGGAGGGACTAGCTTCCACGAGCAGTACTTC
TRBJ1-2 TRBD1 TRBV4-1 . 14 CASSQAGTVYGYTF TGCGCCAGCAGCCAAGCCGGGACAGTCTATGGCTACACCTTC
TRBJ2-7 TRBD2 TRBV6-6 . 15 CASSYRAGDPYEQYF TGTGCCAGCAGTTATAGAGCGGGGGACCCCTACGAGCAGTACTTC
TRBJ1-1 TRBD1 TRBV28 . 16 CASRRPGTGFGTEAFF TGTGCCAGCAGACGTCCCGGGACAGGGTTCGGCACTGAAGCTTTCTTT
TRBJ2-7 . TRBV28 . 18 CASSSAGDHPPLLFGQYF TGTGCCAGCAGTTCGGCCGGGGATCACCCACCACTACTCTTTGGGCAGTACTTC
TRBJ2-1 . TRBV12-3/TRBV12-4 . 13 CAINLVRGNEQFF TGTGCCATCAACTTAGTGAGGGGGAATGAGCAGTTCTTC
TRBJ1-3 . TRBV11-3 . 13 CASSLGDRNTIYF TGTGCCAGCAGCTTAGGGGACAGAAACACCATATATTTT
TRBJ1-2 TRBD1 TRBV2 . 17 CASSERDRVASPDGYTF TGTGCCAGCAGTGAAAGAGACAGGGTAGCTTCTCCGGATGGCTACACCTTC
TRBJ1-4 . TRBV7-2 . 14 CASSSRQFLGKLFF TGTGCCAGCAGCTCCCGACAGTTCCTAGGAAAACTGTTTTTT
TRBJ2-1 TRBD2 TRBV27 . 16 CASSLGGGFSYNEQFF TGTGCCAGCAGTTTAGGGGGGGGTTTCTCCTACAATGAGCAGTTCTTC
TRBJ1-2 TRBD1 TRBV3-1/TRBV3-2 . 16 CASSQDLAGGYYGYTF TGTGCCAGCAGCCAAGATCTGGCAGGGGGCTACTATGGCTACACCTTC
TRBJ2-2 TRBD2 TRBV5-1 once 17 CASSLGGLVGITGELFF TGCGCCAGCAGCTTGGGGGGACTAGTGGGGATCACCGGGGAGCTGTTTTTT
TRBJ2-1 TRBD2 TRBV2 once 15 CARARGEREYNEQFF TGTGCCAGGGCGCGGGGGGAGAGGGAATACAATGAGCAGTTCTTC
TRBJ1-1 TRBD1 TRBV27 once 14 CASSFLDRATEAFF TGTGCCAGCAGTTTCCTGGACAGGGCCACTGAAGCTTTCTTT
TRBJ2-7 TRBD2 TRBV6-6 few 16 CASSYSGGGASYEQYF TGTGCCAGCAGTTACTCGGGCGGGGGGGCCTCCTACGAGCAGTACTTC
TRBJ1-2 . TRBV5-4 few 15 CASSLAQALIYGYTF TGTGCCAGCAGCTTGGCTCAGGCCCTGATCTATGGCTACACCTTC
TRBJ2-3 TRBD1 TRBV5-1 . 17 CASSLGGGTGGADTQYF TGCGCCAGCAGCTTGGGTGGCGGGACAGGGGGCGCAGATACGCAGTATTTT
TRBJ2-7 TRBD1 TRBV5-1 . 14 CASGPRQGPYEQYF TGCGCCAGCGGACCGAGACAGGGCCCCTACGAGCAGTACTTC
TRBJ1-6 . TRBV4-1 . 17 CASSPVSAGSYNSPLHF TGCGCCAGCAGCCCGGTTTCGGCGGGGTCCTATAATTCACCCCTCCACTTT
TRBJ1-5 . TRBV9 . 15 CASSVGGQHNQPQHF TGTGCCAGCAGCGTAGGGGGACAACACAATCAGCCCCAGCATTTT
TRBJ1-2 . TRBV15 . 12 CATSSGGSGYTF TGTGCCACCAGCAGTGGAGGGAGTGGCTACACCTTC
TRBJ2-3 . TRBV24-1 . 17 CATSDPTVGALKDTQYF TGTGCCACCAGTGACCCGACAGTCGGAGCTCTCAAAGATACGCAGTATTTT
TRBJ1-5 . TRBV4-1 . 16 CASSHRDRGAGQPQHF TGCGCCAGCAGCCACAGGGACCGGGGGGCAGGACAGCCCCAGCATTTT
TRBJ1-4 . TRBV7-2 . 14 CASSLDGGREKLFF TGTGCCAGCAGCTTAGATGGAGGGAGGGAAAAACTGTTTTTT
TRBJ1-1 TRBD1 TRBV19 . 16 CASIRGQGARNTEAFF TGTGCCAGTATTAGGGGACAGGGGGCGAGGAACACTGAAGCTTTCTTT
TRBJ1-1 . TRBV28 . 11 CASRYNTEAFF TGTGCCAGCAGGTATAACACTGAAGCTTTCTTT
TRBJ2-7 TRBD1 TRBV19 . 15 CASSIGNRGSYEQYF TGTGCCAGTAGTATAGGGAACAGGGGAAGCTACGAGCAGTACTTC
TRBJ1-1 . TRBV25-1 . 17 CASSEFYGDLMNTEAFF TGTGCCAGCAGTGAATTCTATGGAGATCTCATGAACACTGAAGCTTTCTTT
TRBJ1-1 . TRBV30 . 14 CAWTGQTMNTEAFF TGTGCCTGGACCGGACAGACCATGAACACTGAAGCTTTCTTT
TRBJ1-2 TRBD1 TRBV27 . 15 CASSPKPGTAYGYTF TGTGCCAGCAGTCCGAAACCGGGGACAGCGTATGGCTACACCTTC
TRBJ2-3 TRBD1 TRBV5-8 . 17 CASSGGTGLLSADTQYF TGTGCCAGCAGCGGCGGGACAGGGCTTCTGAGTGCAGATACGCAGTATTTT
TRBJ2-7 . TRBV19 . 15 CASSRGGWSSYEQYF TGTGCCAGTAGCCGAGGGGGATGGAGCTCCTACGAGCAGTACTTC
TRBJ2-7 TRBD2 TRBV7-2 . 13 CASSLASGVRQYF TGTGCCAGCAGCTTAGCTAGCGGGGTAAGGCAGTACTTC
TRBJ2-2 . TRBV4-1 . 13 CASSASGTGELFF TGCGCCAGCAGCGCAAGCGGGACCGGGGAGCTGTTTTTT
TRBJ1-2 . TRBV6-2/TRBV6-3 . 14 CASSYSPLWLSYTF TGTGCCAGCAGTTACTCACCCCTTTGGCTGAGCTACACCTTC
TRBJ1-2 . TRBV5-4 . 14 CASSLTGNTNGYTF TGTGCCAGCAGCTTGACAGGGAATACAAATGGCTACACCTTC
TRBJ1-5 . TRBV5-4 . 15 CASSLQGNSNQPQHF TGTGCCAGCAGCTTACAGGGTAATAGCAATCAGCCCCAGCATTTT
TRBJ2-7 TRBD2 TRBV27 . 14 CASSLLASGHEQYF TGTGCCAGCAGTTTGTTGGCTAGCGGCCACGAGCAGTACTTC
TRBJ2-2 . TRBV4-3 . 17 CASSRADQLVVTGELFF TGCGCCAGCAGCCGCGCCGACCAACTAGTGGTCACCGGGGAGCTGTTTTTT
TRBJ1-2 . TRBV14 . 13 CASRGDFNYGYTF TGTGCCAGCAGGGGGGACTTCAACTATGGCTACACCTTC
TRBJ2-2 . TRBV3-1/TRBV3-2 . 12 CASSRSTGELFF TGTGCCAGCAGCCGTTCGACCGGGGAGCTGTTTTTT
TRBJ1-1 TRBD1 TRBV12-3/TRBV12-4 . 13 CASTGQGAAEAFF TGTGCCAGCACCGGCCAGGGGGCGGCGGAAGCTTTCTTT
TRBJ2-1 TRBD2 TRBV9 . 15 CASSVGGGALNEQFF TGTGCCAGCAGCGTAGGCGGGGGGGCCTTGAATGAGCAGTTCTTC